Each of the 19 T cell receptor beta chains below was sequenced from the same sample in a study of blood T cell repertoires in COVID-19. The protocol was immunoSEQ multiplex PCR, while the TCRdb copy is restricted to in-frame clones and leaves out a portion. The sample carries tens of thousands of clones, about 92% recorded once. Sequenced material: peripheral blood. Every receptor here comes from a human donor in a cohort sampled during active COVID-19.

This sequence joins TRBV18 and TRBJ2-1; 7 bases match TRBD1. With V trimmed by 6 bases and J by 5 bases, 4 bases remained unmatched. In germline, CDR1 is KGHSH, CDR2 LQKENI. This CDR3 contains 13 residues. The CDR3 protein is CASSLGQDNEQFF. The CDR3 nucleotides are TGTGCCAGCTCCCTCGGACAGGACAATGAGCAGTTCTTC.

CDR3 region: CASSESRGYTF. The CDR3 bases are TGTGCCAGCAGTGAATCGAGGGGCTACACCTTC. V and J are TRBV25-1 and TRBJ1-2; D uncertain. The CDR3 extends over 11 amino acids. Germline-derived CDR1 and CDR2 are MGHDK and SYGVNS. Trimming shortened V by 1 base and J by 8 bases, and 5 bases separated the two germline ends.

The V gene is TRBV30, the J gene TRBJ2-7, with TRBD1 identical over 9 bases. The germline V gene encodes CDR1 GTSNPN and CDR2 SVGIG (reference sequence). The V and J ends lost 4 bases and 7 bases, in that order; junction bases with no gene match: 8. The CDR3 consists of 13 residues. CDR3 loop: CAWKDRGLREQYF. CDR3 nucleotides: TGTGCCTGGAAAGACAGGGGGTTACGGGAGCAGTACTTC.

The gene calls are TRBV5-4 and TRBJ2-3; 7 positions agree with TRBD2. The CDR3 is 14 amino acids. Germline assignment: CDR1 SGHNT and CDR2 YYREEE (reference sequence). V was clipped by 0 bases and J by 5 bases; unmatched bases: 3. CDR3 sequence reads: CASSLAASGDTQYF. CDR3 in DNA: TGTGCCAGCAGCTTGGCGGCTAGCGGAGATACGCAGTATTTT.

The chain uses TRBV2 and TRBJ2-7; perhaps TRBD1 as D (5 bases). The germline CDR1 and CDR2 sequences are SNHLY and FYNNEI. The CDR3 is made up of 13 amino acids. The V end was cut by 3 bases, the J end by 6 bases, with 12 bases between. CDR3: CASSDRAGSEQYF. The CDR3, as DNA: TGTGCCAGCAGTGACAGGGCAGGGTCCGAGCAGTACTTC.

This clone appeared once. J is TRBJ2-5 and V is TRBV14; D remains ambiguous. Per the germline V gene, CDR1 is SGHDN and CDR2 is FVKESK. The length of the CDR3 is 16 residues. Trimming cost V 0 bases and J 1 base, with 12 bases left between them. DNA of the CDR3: TGTGCCAGCAGCCAAGAAGCTTACAGCCTCCAAGAGACCCAGTACTTC. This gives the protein CASSQEAYSLQETQYF.

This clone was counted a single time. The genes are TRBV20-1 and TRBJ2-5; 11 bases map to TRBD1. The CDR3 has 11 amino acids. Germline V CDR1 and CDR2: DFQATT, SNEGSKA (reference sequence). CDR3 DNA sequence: TGCAGGGGGGACAGGGGGAAGACCCAGTACTTC. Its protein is CRGDRGKTQYF.

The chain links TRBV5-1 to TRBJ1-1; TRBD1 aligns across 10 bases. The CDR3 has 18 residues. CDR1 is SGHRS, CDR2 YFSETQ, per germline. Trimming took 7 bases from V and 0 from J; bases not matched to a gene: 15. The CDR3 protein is CASAQGRGTGDMNTEAFF. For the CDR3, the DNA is TGCGCCAGCGCTCAGGGTAGGGGGACAGGGGATATGAACACTGAAGCTTTCTTT.

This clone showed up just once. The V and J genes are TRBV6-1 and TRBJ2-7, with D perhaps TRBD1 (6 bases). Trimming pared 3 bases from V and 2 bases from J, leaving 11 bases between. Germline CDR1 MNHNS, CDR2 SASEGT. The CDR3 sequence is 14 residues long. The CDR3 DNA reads TGTGCCAGCAGTGAGTGGGGGCAAACCTACGAGCAGTACTTC. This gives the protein CASSEWGQTYEQYF.

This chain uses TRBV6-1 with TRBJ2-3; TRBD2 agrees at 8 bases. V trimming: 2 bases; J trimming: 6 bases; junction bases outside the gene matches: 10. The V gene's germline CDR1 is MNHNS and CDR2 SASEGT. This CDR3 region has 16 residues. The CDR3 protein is CASSERVGLVLDTQYF. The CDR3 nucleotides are TGTGCCAGCAGTGAAAGGGTGGGACTAGTGCTGGATACGCAGTATTTT.

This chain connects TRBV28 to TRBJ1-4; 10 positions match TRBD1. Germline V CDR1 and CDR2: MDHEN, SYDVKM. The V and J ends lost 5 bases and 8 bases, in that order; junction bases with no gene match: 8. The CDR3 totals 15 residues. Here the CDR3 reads CASSERGTGDEKLFF. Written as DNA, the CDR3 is TGTGCCAGCAGTGAGCGAGGGACAGGGGACGAAAAACTGTTTTTT.

The CDR3 nucleotides read TGTGCCAGCAGCATGCCAGGGGGCAACAATGAGCAGTTCTTC. Amino acids: CASSMPGGNNEQFF. V gene TRBV5-4 combines with J gene TRBJ2-1; 8 bases agree with TRBD1. The junction had 5 bases not matched to a gene; V was cut back by 4 bases and J by 5 bases. From germline, CDR1 is SGHNT and CDR2 YYREEE (reference sequence). The CDR3 extends over 14 amino acids.

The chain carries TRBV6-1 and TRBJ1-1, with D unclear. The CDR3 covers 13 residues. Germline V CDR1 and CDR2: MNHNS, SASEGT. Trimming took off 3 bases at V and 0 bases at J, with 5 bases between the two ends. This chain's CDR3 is CASSDNMNTEAFF. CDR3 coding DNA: TGTGCCAGCAGTGACAACATGAACACTGAAGCTTTCTTT.

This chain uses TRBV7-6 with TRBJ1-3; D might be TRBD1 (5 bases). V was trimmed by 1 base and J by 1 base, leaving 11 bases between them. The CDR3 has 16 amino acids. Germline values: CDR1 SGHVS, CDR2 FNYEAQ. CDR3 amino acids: CASSLGGGISGNTIYF. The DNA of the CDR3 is TGTGCCAGCAGCTTAGGGGGCGGAATTTCTGGAAACACCATATATTTT. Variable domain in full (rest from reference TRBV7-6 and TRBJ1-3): GAGVSQSPRYKVTKRGQDVALRCDPISGHVSLYWYRQALGQGPEFLTYFNYEAQQDKSGLPNDRFSAERPEGSISTLTIQRTEQRDSAMYRCASSLGGGISGNTIYFGEGSWLTVV.

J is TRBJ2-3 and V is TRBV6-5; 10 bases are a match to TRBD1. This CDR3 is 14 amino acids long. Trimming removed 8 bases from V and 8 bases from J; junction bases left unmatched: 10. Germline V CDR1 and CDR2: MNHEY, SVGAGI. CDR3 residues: CASSGTGVQGTQYF. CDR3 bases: TGTGCCAGCTCCGGGACAGGGGTTCAGGGTACGCAGTATTTT.

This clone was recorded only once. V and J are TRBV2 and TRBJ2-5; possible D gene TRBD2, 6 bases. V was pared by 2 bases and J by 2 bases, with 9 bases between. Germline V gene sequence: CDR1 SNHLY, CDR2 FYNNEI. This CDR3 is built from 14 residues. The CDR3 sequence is CASSERRGQETQYF. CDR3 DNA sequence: TGTGCCAGCAGTGAACGGAGGGGTCAAGAGACCCAGTACTTC.

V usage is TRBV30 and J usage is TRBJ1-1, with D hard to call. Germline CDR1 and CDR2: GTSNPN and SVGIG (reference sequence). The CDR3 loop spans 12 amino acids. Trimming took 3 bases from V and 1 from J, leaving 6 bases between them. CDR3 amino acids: CAWRGRNTEAFF. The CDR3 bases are TGTGCCTGGAGGGGGAGGAACACTGAAGCTTTCTTT.

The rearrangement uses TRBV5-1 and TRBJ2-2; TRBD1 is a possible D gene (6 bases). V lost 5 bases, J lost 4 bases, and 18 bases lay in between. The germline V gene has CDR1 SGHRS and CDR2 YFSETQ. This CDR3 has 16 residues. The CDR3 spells CASRQIRGSGTGELFF. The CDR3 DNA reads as TGCGCCAGCAGGCAAATCAGGGGATCCGGCACCGGGGAGCTGTTTTTT.

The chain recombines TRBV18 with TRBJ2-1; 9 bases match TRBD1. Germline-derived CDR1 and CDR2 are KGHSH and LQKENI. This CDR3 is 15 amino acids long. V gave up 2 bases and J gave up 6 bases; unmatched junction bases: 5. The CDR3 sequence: CASSPVTGGTNEQFF. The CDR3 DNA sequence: TGTGCCAGCTCACCAGTGACAGGGGGTACCAATGAGCAGTTCTTC.